Listed here are 10 T cell receptor beta chains from one sample, sequenced in a study of blood T cell repertoires in COVID-19. Repertoires were generated with immunoSEQ multiplex PCR, while TCRdb's copy carries only in-frame clones and drops some. Of 150,000 to 200,000 clones listed, more than 85% were seen once; the top ten hold 20% to 25%. The sequenced sample was PBMCs or T cells enriched from blood (not recorded which). Source of these receptors: a woman in her thirties or forties in a cohort exposed to, infected with or recovered from COVID-19 (not recorded which).

This sequence joins TRBV28 and TRBJ2-1, with D possibly TRBD1 on 6 matching bases. The CDR3 has 13 residues. V was cut by 6 bases and J by 6 bases, with 12 bases left in between. Germline V gene data show CDR1 as MDHEN and CDR2 as SYDVKM. DNA for the CDR3: TGTGCCAGCAGCACGGAACAGGGCAATGAGCAGTTCTTC. It codes for CASSTEQGNEQFF.

This chain connects TRBV5-4 to TRBJ2-2; 10 nucleotides line up with TRBD2. CDR1 is SGHNT, CDR2 YYREEE, per germline (reference sequence). The CDR3 runs 17 residues. V lost 0 bases to trimming and J lost 5 bases; unmatched junction nucleotides: 7. CDR3 loop: CASSLGSGGFRTGELFF. The CDR3 DNA reads TGTGCCAGCAGCTTGGGTAGCGGGGGGTTCCGGACCGGGGAGCTGTTTTTT.

The V gene is TRBV5-1, the J gene TRBJ2-1, with TRBD2 matching over 9 bases. Looked up from germline, CDR1 is SGHRS and CDR2 is YFSETQ. Losses at the gene ends were 4 bases for V and 8 bases for J; bases not matched to a gene: 10. The CDR3 is made up of 15 amino acids. This CDR3 is CASSVDLAGVYEQFF. The CDR3 region has the DNA TGCGCCAGCAGCGTTGATTTAGCGGGAGTCTATGAGCAGTTCTTC.

The table lists this clone with a few counts. The rearrangement uses TRBV30 and TRBJ2-3; 9 bases align to TRBD2. From germline, CDR1 is GTSNPN and CDR2 SVGIG (reference sequence). The CDR3 has 15 residues. The J segment lost 3 bases and the V segment lost 4 bases, leaving 8 bases of the junction unmatched. CDR3 loop: CAWNLAGWGTDTQYF. The DNA of the CDR3 is TGTGCCTGGAATCTAGCGGGATGGGGAACAGATACGCAGTATTTT.

This sequence joins TRBV7-9 and TRBJ1-2; a possible D gene is TRBD1 (5 bases). This CDR3 is built from 15 residues. V lost 4 bases to trimming and J lost 5 bases, with 17 bases between them. Germline CDR1 reads SEHNR; CDR2 reads FQNEAQ (reference sequence). In nucleotides, the CDR3 is TGTGCCAGCAGCTCGATCAATCGGGCAGGGTATGGCTACACCTTC. This translates into CASSSINRAGYGYTF.

V gene TRBV11-2 combines with J gene TRBJ1-2; D is uncertain. The V gene lost 5 bases and the J gene lost 3 bases, with 19 bases spanning the gap. Germline CDR1 and CDR2: SGHAT and FQNNGV. This CDR3 has 16 amino acids. This CDR3 is CASSPLRGLADYGYTF. The DNA of the CDR3 is TGTGCCAGCAGCCCTCTTAGAGGCCTCGCGGACTATGGCTACACCTTC. Complete variable domain (other parts from reference TRBV11-2 and TRBJ1-2): EAGVAQSPRYKIIEKRQSVAFWCNPISGHATLYWYQQILGQGPKLLIQFQNNGVVDDSQLPKDRFSAERLKGVDSTLKIQPAKLEDSAVYLCASSPLRGLADYGYTFGSGTRLTVV.

This clone was seen once. This chain connects TRBV27 to TRBJ2-1; TRBD1 matches at 9 bases. The germline gives CDR1 MNHEY, CDR2 SMNVEV (reference sequence). J was trimmed by 0 bases and V by 0 bases; bases with no gene match: 9. The CDR3 is 19 residues long. The CDR3 DNA follows: TGTGCCAGCAGTTTATCGAAAACAGGGGGCCGTAGCTCCTACAATGAGCAGTTCTTC. Encoded protein: CASSLSKTGGRSSYNEQFF.

In DNA form, the CDR3 reads TGTGCCAGCAGCGTCCTAGCGGGAACCACCTACAATGAGCAGTTCTTC. This codes for CASSVLAGTTYNEQFF. The chain is built from TRBV5-5 and TRBJ2-1, with TRBD2 matching 9 bases. The J segment lost 2 bases and the V segment lost 4 bases, leaving 7 bases of the junction unmatched. The CDR3 is made up of 16 amino acids. CDR1 is SGHKS and CDR2 is YYEKEE in the germline V gene (reference sequence).

The sample holds one count of this clone. The chain carries TRBV4-2 and TRBJ2-3, with 8 positions matching TRBD2. With 4 bases clipped from V and 2 bases from J, the junction kept 8 bases outside the gene matches. In germline, CDR1 is LGHNA, CDR2 YNFKEQ. This CDR3 spans 16 amino acids. CDR3 amino acids: CASSPTAGDVTDTQYF. CDR3 DNA: TGTGCCAGCAGCCCCACAGCGGGGGATGTCACAGATACGCAGTATTTT.

V gene TRBV7-8 combines with J gene TRBJ2-7; no clear D gene. The CDR3 contains 14 residues. Germline assignment: CDR1 SGHVS and CDR2 FQNEAQ. Trimming removed 1 base from V and 2 bases from J, with 9 bases in between. The CDR3 DNA is TGTGCCAGCAGCTTAGGATTAGCTCCCTACGAGCAGTACTTC. Encoded protein: CASSLGLAPYEQYF.